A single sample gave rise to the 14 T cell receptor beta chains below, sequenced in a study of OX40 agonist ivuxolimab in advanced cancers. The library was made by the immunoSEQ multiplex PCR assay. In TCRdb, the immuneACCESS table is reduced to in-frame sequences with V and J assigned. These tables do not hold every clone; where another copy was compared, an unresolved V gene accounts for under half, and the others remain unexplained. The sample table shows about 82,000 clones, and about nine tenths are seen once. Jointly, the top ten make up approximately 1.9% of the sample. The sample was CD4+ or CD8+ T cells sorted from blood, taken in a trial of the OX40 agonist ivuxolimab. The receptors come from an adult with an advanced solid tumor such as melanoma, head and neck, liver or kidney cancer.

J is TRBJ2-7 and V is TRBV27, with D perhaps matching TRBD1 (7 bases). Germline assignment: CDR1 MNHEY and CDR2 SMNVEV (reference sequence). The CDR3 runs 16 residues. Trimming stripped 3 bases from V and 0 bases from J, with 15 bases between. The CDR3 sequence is CASSFQGGYSSYEQYF. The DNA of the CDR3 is TGTGCCAGCAGTTTTCAGGGGGGCTACAGCTCCTACGAGCAGTACTTC.

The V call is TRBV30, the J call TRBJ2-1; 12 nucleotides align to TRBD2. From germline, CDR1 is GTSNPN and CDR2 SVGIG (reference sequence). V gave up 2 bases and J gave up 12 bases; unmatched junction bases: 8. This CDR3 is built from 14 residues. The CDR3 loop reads CAWSPASGRARQFF. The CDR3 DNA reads TGTGCCTGGAGTCCGGCTAGCGGGAGGGCCCGGCAGTTCTTC.

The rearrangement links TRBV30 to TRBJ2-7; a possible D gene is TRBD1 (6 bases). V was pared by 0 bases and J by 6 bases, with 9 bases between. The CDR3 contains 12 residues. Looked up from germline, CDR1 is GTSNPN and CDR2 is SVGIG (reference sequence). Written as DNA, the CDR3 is TGTGCCTGGAGTGTATTCAGGGGCGAGCAGTACTTC. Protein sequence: CAWSVFRGEQYF.

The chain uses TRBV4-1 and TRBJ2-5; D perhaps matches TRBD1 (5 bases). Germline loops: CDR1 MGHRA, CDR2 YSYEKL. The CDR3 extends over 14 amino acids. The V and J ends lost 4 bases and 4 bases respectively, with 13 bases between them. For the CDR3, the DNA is TGCGCCAGCAGCCGCCCCAGGGTCGGAGAGACCCAGTACTTC. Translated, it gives CASSRPRVGETQYF.

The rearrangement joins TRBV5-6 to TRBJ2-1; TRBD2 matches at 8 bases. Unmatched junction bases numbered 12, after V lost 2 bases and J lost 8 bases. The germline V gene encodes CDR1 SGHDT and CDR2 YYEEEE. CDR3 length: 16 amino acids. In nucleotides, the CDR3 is TGTGCCAGCAGCTTTCCTAGCGGGTTCAGGGACCATGAGCAGTTCTTC. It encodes CASSFPSGFRDHEQFF. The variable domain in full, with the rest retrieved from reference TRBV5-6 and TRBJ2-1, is DAGVTQSPTHLIKTRGQQVTLRCSPKSGHDTVSWYQQALGQGPQFIFQYYEEEERQRGNFPDRFSGHQFPNYSSELNVNALLLGDSALYLCASSFPSGFRDHEQFFGPGTRLTVL.

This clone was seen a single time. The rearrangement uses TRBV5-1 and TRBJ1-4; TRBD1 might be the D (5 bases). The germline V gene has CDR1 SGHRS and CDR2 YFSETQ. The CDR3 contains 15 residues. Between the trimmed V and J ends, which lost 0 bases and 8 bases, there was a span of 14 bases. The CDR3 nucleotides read TGCGCCAGCAGCTTGGCCCCTGGGGGAATCGAAAAACTGTTTTTT. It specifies CASSLAPGGIEKLFF. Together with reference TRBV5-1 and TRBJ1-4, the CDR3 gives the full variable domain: KAGVTQTPRYLIKTRGQQVTLSCSPISGHRSVSWYQQTPGQGLQFLFEYFSETQRNKGNFPGRFSGRQFSNSRSEMNVSTLELGDSALYLCASSLAPGGIEKLFFGSGTQLSVL.

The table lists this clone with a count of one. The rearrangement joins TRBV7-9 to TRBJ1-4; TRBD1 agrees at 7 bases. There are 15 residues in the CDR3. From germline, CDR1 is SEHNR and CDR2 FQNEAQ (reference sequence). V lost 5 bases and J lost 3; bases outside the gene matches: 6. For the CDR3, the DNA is TGTGCCAGCAGCGGAACAGGGGTGTCTAATGAAAAACTGTTTTTT. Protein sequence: CASSGTGVSNEKLFF. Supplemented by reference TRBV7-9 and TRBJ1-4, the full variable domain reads DTGVSQNPRHKITKRGQNVTFRCDPISEHNRLYWYRQTLGQGPEFLTYFQNEAQLEKSRLLSDRFSAERPKGSFSTLEIQRTEQGDSAMYLCASSGTGVSNEKLFFGSGTQLSVL.

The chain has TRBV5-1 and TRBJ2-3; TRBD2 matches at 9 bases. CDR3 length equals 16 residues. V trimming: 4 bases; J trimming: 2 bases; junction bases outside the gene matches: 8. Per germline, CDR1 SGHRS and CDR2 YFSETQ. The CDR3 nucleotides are TGCGCCAGCAGCGCGAGGGCGGGAGGGCCCACAGATACGCAGTATTTT. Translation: CASSARAGGPTDTQYF.

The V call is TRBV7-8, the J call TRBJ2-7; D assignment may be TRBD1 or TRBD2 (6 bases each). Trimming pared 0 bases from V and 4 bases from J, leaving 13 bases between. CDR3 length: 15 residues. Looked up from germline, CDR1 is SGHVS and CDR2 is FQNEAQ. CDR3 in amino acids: CASSLAGGTMYEQYF. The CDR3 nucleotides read TGTGCCAGCAGCTTAGCGGGCGGGACAATGTACGAGCAGTACTTC.

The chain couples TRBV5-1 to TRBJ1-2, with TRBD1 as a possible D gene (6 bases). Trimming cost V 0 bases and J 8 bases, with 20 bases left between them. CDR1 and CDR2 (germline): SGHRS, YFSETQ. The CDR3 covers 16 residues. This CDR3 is CASSLAGQGGQEGYTF. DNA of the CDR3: TGCGCCAGCAGCTTGGCCGGACAAGGGGGGCAAGAAGGCTACACCTTC.

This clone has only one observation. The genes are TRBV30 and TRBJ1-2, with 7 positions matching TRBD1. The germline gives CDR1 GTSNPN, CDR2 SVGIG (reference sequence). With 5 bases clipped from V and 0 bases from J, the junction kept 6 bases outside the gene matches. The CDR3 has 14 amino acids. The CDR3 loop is CAWVRQGANYGYTF. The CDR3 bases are TGTGCCTGGGTAAGACAGGGAGCTAACTATGGCTACACCTTC.

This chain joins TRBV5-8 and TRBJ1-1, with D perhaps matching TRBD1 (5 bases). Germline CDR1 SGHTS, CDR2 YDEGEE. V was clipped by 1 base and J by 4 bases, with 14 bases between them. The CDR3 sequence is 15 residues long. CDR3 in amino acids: CASSLSTGASTEAFF. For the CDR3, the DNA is TGTGCCAGCAGCTTGTCGACCGGGGCTAGCACTGAAGCTTTCTTT.

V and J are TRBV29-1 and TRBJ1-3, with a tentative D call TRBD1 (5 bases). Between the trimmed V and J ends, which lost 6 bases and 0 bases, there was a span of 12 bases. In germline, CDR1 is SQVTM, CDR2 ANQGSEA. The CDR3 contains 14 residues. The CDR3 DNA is TGCAGCGTCTGGGGGGGTCTCTCTGGAAACACCATATATTTT. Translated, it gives CSVWGGLSGNTIYF.

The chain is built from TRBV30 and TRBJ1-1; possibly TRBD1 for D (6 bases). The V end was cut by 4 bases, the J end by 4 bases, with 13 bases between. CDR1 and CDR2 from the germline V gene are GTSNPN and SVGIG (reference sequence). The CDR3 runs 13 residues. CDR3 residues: CAWNREGGTEAFF. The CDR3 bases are TGTGCCTGGAATCGGGAGGGGGGCACTGAAGCTTTCTTT.